The rows below give T cell receptor beta chains drawn from one sample of a study of somatic mutations in cytotoxic T cells in rheumatoid arthritis. Generated by immunoSEQ multiplex PCR, the TCRdb table keeps only in-frame clones and is missing some. The profile covers over 5,500 clones, with 80% to 85% appearing a single time and 3.5% to 5% taken by the ten largest. The sequenced material came from CD8+ T cells sorted from blood. These TCRs come from an adult with rheumatoid arthritis. Each CDR3 is given with its conserved first and last residue. Fields, in order: clone size, J gene, D gene, V gene, CDR3 protein, CDR3 DNA. The D gene is left open where the match is weak. Clone size is shown for a subset of rows, as once, few, many or a class of expanded clone.

.,TRBJ2-1,TRBD2,TRBV11-2,CASSPGTSGLNEQFF,TGTGCCAGCAGCCCCGGGACTAGCGGGCTGAATGAGCAGTTCTTC
.,TRBJ2-7,TRBD2,TRBV6-5,CASRGLAGTTYEQYF,TGTGCCAGCAGGGGGCTAGCGGGAACCACCTACGAGCAGTACTTC
.,TRBJ1-4,TRBD1,TRBV5-1,CASSRTGEEEKLFF,TGCGCCAGCAGCAGGACAGGGGAGGAAGAAAAACTGTTTTTT
.,TRBJ2-3,TRBD1,TRBV28,CASSPLMGDRYTQYF,TGTGCCAGCAGCCCCTTAATGGGGGACAGATATACGCAGTATTTT
large,TRBJ1-1,TRBD1,TRBV7-9,CASSQSRDRAFAEAFF,TGTGCCAGCAGTCAGAGCCGGGACAGAGCGTTCGCTGAAGCTTTCTTT
.,TRBJ2-1,TRBD1,TRBV7-9,CASNSGTGDRYEQFF,TGTGCCAGCAACTCCGGGACAGGTGATAGGTATGAGCAGTTCTTC
.,TRBJ2-1,TRBD2,TRBV10-1,CASSQREINEQFF,TGCGCCAGCAGTCAGCGGGAGATAAATGAGCAGTTCTTC
.,TRBJ1-3,TRBD1,TRBV7-6,CASSWGQGSGNTIYF,TGTGCCAGCAGCTGGGGACAGGGCTCTGGAAACACCATATATTTT
few,TRBJ1-2,TRBD1,TRBV2,CARARGGGYTF,TGTGCCAGAGCCAGGGGGGGTGGCTACACCTTC
.,TRBJ2-5,.,TRBV7-9,CASSFGGGKETQYF,TGTGCCAGCAGCTTCGGTGGGGGAAAAGAGACCCAGTACTTC
.,TRBJ2-7,.,TRBV27,CASSLSRYEQYF,TGTGCCAGCAGTTTATCCAGATACGAGCAGTACTTC
.,TRBJ2-7,TRBD2,TRBV4-2,CASSQEGWRETSYEQYF,TGTGCCAGCAGCCAAGAGGGCTGGCGGGAGACCTCCTACGAGCAGTACTTC
.,TRBJ2-5,TRBD1,TRBV2,CASTTDRGETQYF,TGTGCCAGCACTACCGACAGGGGAGAGACCCAGTACTTC
.,TRBJ1-5,.,TRBV7-6,CASSGGPANQPQHF,TGTGCCAGCAGCGGAGGGCCCGCCAATCAGCCCCAGCATTTT
.,TRBJ1-1,.,TRBV15,CATSRDILGNTEAFF,TGTGCCACCAGCAGAGATATTCTGGGGAACACTGAAGCTTTCTTT
.,TRBJ1-5,.,TRBV11-2,CASAGGGQPQHF,TGTGCCAGCGCTGGGGGGGGCCAGCCCCAGCATTTT
.,TRBJ2-1,.,TRBV7-8,CASSSDGSSYNEQFF,TGTGCCAGCAGCTCCGACGGTAGCTCCTACAATGAGCAGTTCTTC
.,TRBJ2-5,TRBD1,TRBV4-2,CASSQDRTGQETQYF,TGTGCCAGCAGCCAAGACAGGACAGGCCAAGAGACCCAGTACTTC
.,TRBJ2-1,.,TRBV9,CASSVAMKPALNEQFF,TGTGCCAGCAGCGTAGCAATGAAGCCCGCTCTCAATGAGCAGTTCTTC
.,TRBJ2-7,.,TRBV29-1,CSVVTGTTYEQYF,TGCAGCGTCGTGACAGGGACTACCTACGAGCAGTACTTC
.,TRBJ2-1,TRBD2,TRBV7-4,CARRGLAGERYNEQFF,TGTGCCAGGAGGGGACTAGCGGGAGAAAGGTACAATGAGCAGTTCTTC
few,TRBJ1-1,.,TRBV25-1,CASSLTGEAFF,TGTGCCAGCAGTCTTACGGGTGAAGCTTTCTTT
.,TRBJ2-6,.,TRBV6-5,CASTASGANVLTF,TGTGCCAGCACCGCCTCTGGGGCCAACGTCCTGACTTTC
once,TRBJ2-3,TRBD2,TRBV7-9,CASSLYRGRVPADTQYF,TGTGCCAGCAGCTTATATCGCGGGAGAGTCCCCGCAGATACGCAGTATTTT